This TCR beta chain is drawn from a study of T cell responses to AZD1222 COVID-19 vaccine. General study results and limits: The study sampled repertoires only after the peak T cell response. Within unmutated variant regions lay the reported targets of nearly half of spike-specific TCRs.

To note about this clone: The antigen remains unidentified.

The V gene lost 0 bases and the J gene lost 4 bases, with 22 bases spanning the gap. The CDR3 is 19 residues long. The germline V gene encodes CDR1 MNHEY and CDR2 SVGEGT. The protocol was immunoSEQ multiplex PCR, while the TCRdb copy is restricted to in-frame clones and leaves out a portion. The top ten clones hold roughly 4% of a sample with over 130,000 clones, around 90% of them seen once. This clonotype was sampled from an adult who received the AZD1222 COVID-19 vaccine. This chain links TRBV6-2 or TRBV6-3 with TRBJ2-1; perhaps TRBD2 as D (8 bases). Sequencing was performed on peripheral blood, taken 28 days after the second AZD1222 dose. The DNA for the CDR3 is TGTGCCAGCAGTTACTCCACGGGAGGGGACAGAAGCTTTTACAATGAGCAGTTCTTC. Its protein is CASSYSTGGDRSFYNEQFF.